Each of the 23 T cell receptor beta chains below was sequenced from the same sample in a study of blood T cells in healthy people across ages. The authors ran a second PCR of about 6 to 11 cycles using a sample-barcoded 5' primer and a J-beta primer mix. TCRdb fed the 5' RACE reads into MiXCR, producing one record per CDR3 protein. The data contain approximately 800,000 distinct CDR3 sequences, roughly 24% of them singletons. This same sample was also part of a study on T cells of mothers and their children.

The sample taken for sequencing was blood. The receptors here all came from a boy between 10 and 17 years old in good health.

This chain links TRBV13 with TRBJ2-7, with D perhaps TRBD1 (6 bases). This CDR3 has 15 amino acids. V was trimmed by 4 bases and J by 0 bases, leaving 13 bases between them. Germline V CDR1 and CDR2: PRHDT, FYEKMQ (reference sequence). The CDR3 coding sequence is TGTGCCAGCAGCTCTAAAACAGGGAGCTCCTACGAGCAGTACTTC. It translates to CASSSKTGSSYEQYF.

The chain combines TRBV6-2 or TRBV6-3 with TRBJ2-7, with D possibly TRBD2 on 6 matching bases. Germline V gene lookup returns CDR1 MNHEY and CDR2 SVGEGT. The CDR3 sequence is 12 residues long. Trimming pared 7 bases from V and 2 bases from J, leaving 9 bases between. CDR3 in amino acids: CASNGGTYEQYF. In nucleotides, the CDR3 is TGTGCCAGCAATGGGGGGACCTACGAGCAGTACTTC.

This CDR3 reads CASRSSFKQYF. The DNA for the CDR3 is TGTGCCAGCAGGTCCTCGTTCAAGCAGTACTTC. The chain has TRBV28 and TRBJ2-7; unclear D gene. Germline lookup yields CDR1 MDHEN and CDR2 SYDVKM. The CDR3 loop spans 11 amino acids. Trimming took off 6 bases at V and 8 bases at J, with 11 bases between the two ends.

J is TRBJ2-1 and V is TRBV5-4, with D possibly being TRBD2 (6 bases). The end of the DNA aligns better with TRBJ2-5, so the J call may be wrong. The CDR3 extends over 14 amino acids. Germline assignment: CDR1 SGHNT and CDR2 YYREEE (reference sequence). The CDR3 coding sequence is TGTGCCAGCACCCCTGGGTCGGGGGAGGAGACCCAGTACTTC. Protein: CASTPGSGEETQYF.

The table lists this clonotype with a few counts. The CDR3 region has the DNA TGTGCCAGCAGCGTCTCGGACAGGATCACTGAAGCTTTCTTT. Protein product: CASSVSDRITEAFF. The chain recombines TRBV9 with TRBJ1-1; 7 bases align to TRBD1. The V and J ends lost 2 bases and 4 bases, in that order; junction bases with no gene match: 5. CDR1 SGDLS and CDR2 YYNGEE come from the germline V gene. This CDR3 spans 14 amino acids.

This clonotype was counted only a few times. This may be a read error, as it is one base from a much larger clone. The chain combines TRBV12-3 or TRBV12-4 with TRBJ1-4; TRBD1 aligns across 7 bases. The CDR3 consists of 17 residues. Losses at the gene ends were 4 bases for V and 4 bases for J; bases not matched to a gene: 12. DNA of the CDR3: TGTGCCAGCAGTTCCCCGGGACAGAGTGGAGGTAATGAAAAACTGTTTTTT. Translating it yields CASSSPGQSGGNEKLFF.

In its sample, this clonotype was seen a few times. The V gene is TRBV4-2, the J gene TRBJ2-1, with TRBD2 matching over 13 bases. In germline, CDR1 is LGHNA, CDR2 YNFKEQ. Trimming removed 1 base from V and 4 bases from J; junction bases left unmatched: 1. The CDR3 sequence is 16 residues long. The CDR3 nucleotides read TGTGCCAGCAGCCAAGCGGGACTAGCGGGGTACAATGAGCAGTTCTTC. Encoded protein: CASSQAGLAGYNEQFF.

This clonotype was recorded a few times. The chain recombines TRBV12-3 or TRBV12-4 with TRBJ2-5; 7 nucleotides match TRBD1. V dropped 6 bases and J dropped 5; count of bases not matched to a gene: 9. This CDR3 has 14 residues. The CDR3 nucleotides are TGTGCCAGCAGGGGAGACAGGGTAGGGGAGACCCAGTACTTC. Protein product: CASRGDRVGETQYF.

The V gene is TRBV12-3 or TRBV12-4, the J gene TRBJ2-1; D ambiguous. With the DNA end fitting TRBJ2-7 better, the J assignment may be wrong. The CDR3 covers 12 residues. Written as DNA, the CDR3 is TGTGCCAGCACCCAGTTAAGTGGGAAGCAGTACTTC. Encoded protein: CASTQLSGKQYF.

The chain carries TRBV29-1 and TRBJ2-2; D is ambiguous. The CDR3 runs 13 residues. The germline CDR1 and CDR2 sequences are SQVTM and ANQGSEA. V was shortened by 7 bases and J by 0 bases, with 9 bases between the two germline ends. The CDR3: CSAALTNTGELFF. The CDR3 nucleotides are TGCAGCGCCGCCCTAACGAACACCGGGGAGCTGTTTTTT.

CDR3 in amino acids: CATSDPGPGGIAKNIQYF. The CDR3 DNA is TGTGCCACCAGTGATCCCGGGCCGGGGGGAATAGCCAAAAACATTCAGTACTTC. The chain recombines TRBV24-1 with TRBJ2-4; 7 nucleotides match TRBD2. Trimming removed 3 bases from V and 0 bases from J; junction bases left unmatched: 10. Per germline, CDR1 KGHDR and CDR2 SFDVKD. The CDR3 totals 18 residues.

The chain combines TRBV9 with TRBJ1-1, with D perhaps matching TRBD1 (5 bases). Germline CDR1 SGDLS, CDR2 YYNGEE. This CDR3 contains 13 residues. Trimming shortened V by 3 bases and J by 7 bases, and 13 bases separated the two germline ends. CDR3 protein: CASSAREGSEAFF. In DNA, the CDR3 is TGTGCCAGCAGCGCAAGGGAGGGGAGTGAAGCTTTCTTT.

About this clonotype itself: The CDR3 ends on some other residue instead of the conserved phenylalanine or tryptophan, so this is likely a read error. The rearrangement uses TRBV29-1 and TRBJ2-5, with 7 bases matching TRBD1. The CDR3 has 12 residues. From germline, CDR1 is SQVTM and CDR2 ANQGSEA. Trimming removed 6 bases from V and 5 bases from J; junction bases left unmatched: 6. CDR3 in DNA: TGCAGCGTCCGACAGGGCGTCGAGACCCAGTACCTC. It is translated as CSVRQGVETQYL.

The table lists this clonotype with a few counts. The chain carries TRBV13 and TRBJ2-5; the match to TRBD2 covers 12 bases. CDR3 length: 18 residues. J lost 2 bases, V lost 6 bases, and 13 bases had no gene match. CDR1 and CDR2 (germline): PRHDT, FYEKMQ (reference sequence). This CDR3 reads CASSPRTSGAQGQETQYF. DNA of the CDR3: TGTGCCAGCAGTCCACGGACTAGCGGGGCCCAGGGGCAAGAGACCCAGTACTTC.

In its sample, this clonotype was seen a few times. The V and J genes are TRBV2 and TRBJ2-3, with D unclear. Germline loops: CDR1 SNHLY, CDR2 FYNNEI. V was pared by 3 bases and J by 2 bases, with 12 bases between. CDR3 length equals 15 residues. The DNA of the CDR3 is TGTGCCAGCAGTGAGGGGTCCTTCATCACAGATACGCAGTATTTT. Residues: CASSEGSFITDTQYF.

A few counts support this clonotype. This sequence joins TRBV5-1 and TRBJ2-5; 9 nucleotides line up with TRBD1. CDR1 and CDR2 from the germline V gene are SGHRS and YFSETQ. With 0 bases clipped from V and 5 bases from J, the junction kept 5 bases outside the gene matches. The CDR3 is 15 residues long. CDR3 nucleotides: TGCGCCAGCAGCTTGGGGACAGGGGTAGGGGAGACCCAGTACTTC. This sequence encodes CASSLGTGVGETQYF.

The chain employs TRBV28 and TRBJ1-5, with a weak D call TRBD1 (5 bases). Trimming took 3 bases from V and 0 from J, leaving 15 bases between them. CDR1 and CDR2 from the germline V gene are MDHEN and SYDVKM. The CDR3 is made up of 17 amino acids. CDR3 amino acids: CASSFRRTLYSNQPQHF. In DNA form, the CDR3 reads TGTGCCAGCAGTTTCCGCCGGACACTCTATAGCAATCAGCCCCAGCATTTT.

The sample holds a few counts of this clonotype. The chain links TRBV9 to TRBJ2-7, with a weak D call TRBD2 (5 bases). The V end lost 0 bases, the J end lost 6 bases, and 13 bases lay between the germline ends. Germline CDR1 SGDLS, CDR2 YYNGEE. This CDR3 comprises 14 residues. Written as DNA, the CDR3 is TGTGCCAGCAGCGTAGCTACGGGAAGGAGCGAGCAGTACTTC. Its translation: CASSVATGRSEQYF.

This rearrangement joins TRBV7-9 to TRBJ2-1, with a weak D call TRBD1 (5 bases). The J call is doubtful: the DNA matches TRBJ2-5 better. Germline lookup yields CDR1 SEHNR and CDR2 FQNEAQ (reference sequence). The CDR3 length is 13 residues. CDR3 loop: CASSPDSRETQYF. The CDR3 DNA reads as TGTGCCAGCAGCCCCGACAGTCGCGAGACCCAGTACTTC.

The chain uses TRBV20-1 and TRBJ2-5; D possibly corresponds to TRBD2 (5 bases). The closer fit of TRBJ2-7 to the DNA end suggests the J call may be wrong. CDR1 DFQATT and CDR2 SNEGSKA come from the germline V gene (reference sequence). The CDR3 has 14 residues. The CDR3 sequence: CSARDPRTAYEQYF. CDR3 bases: TGCAGTGCTAGAGATCCTAGGACTGCCTACGAGCAGTACTTC.

This clonotype was seen a few times. The J gene is TRBJ2-2, the V gene TRBV10-1; the match to TRBD2 covers 9 bases. Germline V lookup: CDR1 WNHNN, CDR2 SYGVQD (reference sequence). CDR3 length: 15 amino acids. V was pared by 6 bases and J by 1 base, with 3 bases of the junction left unmatched. CDR3 in DNA: TGCGCCAGCAGCAATAGCGGGGGGAACACCGGGGAGCTGTTTTTT. Its protein product is CASSNSGGNTGELFF.

This clonotype was counted a single time. The V call is TRBV9, the J call TRBJ2-1; D is unclear. Germline-derived CDR1 and CDR2 are SGDLS and YYNGEE. This CDR3 has 13 residues. The germline V and J ends were trimmed by 4 bases and 6 bases, with 11 bases remaining between them. Here the CDR3 reads CASSRNSVNEQFF. DNA for the CDR3: TGTGCCAGCAGCCGGAATTCCGTCAATGAGCAGTTCTTC.

This clonotype was found a few times. The V call is TRBV12-3 or TRBV12-4, the J call TRBJ2-6; 8 positions match TRBD1. The ends lost 6 bases at V and 2 bases at J; junction bases unmatched: 3. The CDR3 runs 15 residues. The CDR3 reads CASSQQGAGANVLTF. For the CDR3, the DNA is TGTGCCAGCAGCCAACAGGGGGCTGGGGCCAACGTCCTGACTTTC.